One sample yielded the 25 T cell receptor beta chains listed below, sequenced in a study of CD8+ T cells in alopecia areata. Sequencing relied on a cDNA template that was reverse transcribed from extracted RNA. Assay: immunoSEQ multiplex PCR; the TCRdb copy retains only in-frame clones and omits some. The sample has some 180,000 clones; around 63% are singletons. This sample comprised CD4+ T cells sorted from blood, obtained at week 0. The source is a human donor with alopecia areata.

This clone appeared a few times. J is TRBJ1-1 and V is TRBV29-1, with D tentatively TRBD1 (5 bases). Trimming removed 6 bases from V and 1 base from J, with 15 bases in between. CDR3 length: 14 amino acids. Germline V CDR1 and CDR2: SQVTM, ANQGSEA. The DNA of the CDR3 is TGCAGCGTCGGTTTTGGGGGTCAGAACACTGAAGCTTTCTTT. This translates into CSVGFGGQNTEAFF. Supplemented by reference TRBV29-1 and TRBJ1-1, the full variable domain reads SAVISQKPSRDICQRGTSLTIQCQVDSQVTMMFWYRQQPGQSLTLIATANQGSEATYESGFVIDKFPISRPNLTFSTLTVSNMSPEDSSIYLCSVGFGGQNTEAFFGQGTRLTVV.

V gene TRBV29-1 combines with J gene TRBJ1-5; weak D call: TRBD1 (5 bases). Germline CDR1 and CDR2: SQVTM and ANQGSEA. The CDR3 spans 11 residues. V lost 7 bases, J lost 12 bases, and 16 bases lay in between. The CDR3 reads CSAYDREGQHF. For the CDR3, the DNA is TGCAGCGCCTACGACAGAGAGGGCCAGCATTTT.

This clone has just a few counts. The rearrangement links TRBV2 to TRBJ2-5; perhaps D is TRBD1 or TRBD2 (5 bases each). In germline, CDR1 is SNHLY, CDR2 FYNNEI. The V and J ends lost 8 bases and 2 bases respectively, with 9 bases between them. The CDR3 loop spans 12 amino acids. This CDR3 is CASVGPQETQYF. The CDR3, as DNA: TGTGCCAGCGTGGGACCTCAAGAGACCCAGTACTTC.

A few counts support this clone. This chain uses TRBV7-2 with TRBJ2-7; tentatively, D is TRBD2 (6 bases). CDR1 SGHTA and CDR2 FQGNSA come from the germline V gene. With 3 bases removed from V and 3 bases from J, the gap between germline ends came to 12 bases. There are 14 residues in the CDR3. CDR3 region: CASSFARGNYEQYF. CDR3 in DNA: TGTGCCAGCAGCTTTGCCCGGGGGAACTACGAGCAGTACTTC.

The chain uses TRBV2 and TRBJ2-4; D gene uncertain. The CDR3 is made up of 14 amino acids. Per the germline V gene, CDR1 is SNHLY and CDR2 is FYNNEI. V lost 8 bases to trimming and J lost 8 bases, with 19 bases between them. The CDR3 protein is CASRGRSGLDIQYF. CDR3 sequence (DNA): TGTGCCAGCCGCGGACGGTCCGGCCTGGACATTCAGTACTTC.

This clone has just one count. The CDR3 reads CASSTGTGGGETQYF. In nucleotides, the CDR3 is TGCGCCAGCAGCACAGGGACAGGGGGCGGAGAGACCCAGTACTTC. The chain employs TRBV5-1 and TRBJ2-5, with TRBD1 matching 12 bases. Unmatched junction bases numbered 5, after V lost 4 bases and J lost 4 bases. Looked up from germline, CDR1 is SGHRS and CDR2 is YFSETQ. This CDR3 is 15 amino acids long.

This clone has only a few counts. The rearrangement uses TRBV30 and TRBJ2-5; 8 nucleotides match TRBD1. The CDR3 has 14 amino acids. Losses at the gene ends were 2 bases for V and 5 bases for J; bases not matched to a gene: 7. Germline V gene lookup returns CDR1 GTSNPN and CDR2 SVGIG (reference sequence). CDR3 residues: CAWSRQGIPETQYF. The CDR3 coding sequence is TGTGCCTGGAGTCGACAGGGGATCCCGGAGACCCAGTACTTC.

The rearrangement links TRBV25-1 to TRBJ2-7; a weak D match, TRBD1 (6 bases). Germline V gene lookup returns CDR1 MGHDK and CDR2 SYGVNS. This CDR3 has 14 amino acids. V was cut by 5 bases and J by 4 bases, with 15 bases left in between. This chain's CDR3 is CASSPNRVPYEQYF. CDR3 nucleotide sequence: TGTGCCAGCAGTCCAAACAGGGTCCCTTACGAGCAGTACTTC.

The V gene is TRBV29-1, the J gene TRBJ1-1; unclear D gene. The CDR3 consists of 14 residues. Germline V gene lookup returns CDR1 SQVTM and CDR2 ANQGSEA. CDR3 in DNA: TGCAGTGGCAGGCAGGCCGGGGTCTTCTCTGAAGCTTTCTTT. Protein product: CSGRQAGVFSEAFF.

The V gene is TRBV29-1, the J gene TRBJ1-2; tentatively, D is TRBD1 (5 bases). Germline V CDR1 and CDR2: SQVTM, ANQGSEA. The germline V and J ends were trimmed by 4 bases and 9 bases, with 21 bases remaining between them. This CDR3 region has 14 residues. The chain's CDR3 is CSVGMAGPSGRYTF. CDR3 bases: TGCAGCGTTGGCATGGCGGGACCCTCGGGGCGCTACACCTTC.

The chain recombines TRBV18 with TRBJ1-2; D ambiguous. CDR3 length: 14 residues. V lost 7 bases and J lost 2, with 14 bases in between. Germline loops: CDR1 KGHSH, CDR2 LQKENI. CDR3 in amino acids: CASFSGYENYGYTF. DNA of the CDR3: TGTGCCAGCTTTTCAGGATATGAGAACTATGGCTACACCTTC.

The table lists this clone with a few counts. The rearrangement joins TRBV29-1 to TRBJ2-7, with D uncertain. Germline loops: CDR1 SQVTM, CDR2 ANQGSEA. The CDR3 totals 10 residues. V was shortened by 4 bases and J by 5 bases, with 6 bases between the two germline ends. CDR3 loop: CSVGANEQYF. Written as DNA, the CDR3 is TGCAGCGTTGGAGCAAACGAGCAGTACTTC.

V and J are TRBV30 and TRBJ1-1, with a tentative D call TRBD1 (6 bases). There are 12 residues in the CDR3. Germline CDR1 reads GTSNPN; CDR2 reads SVGIG (reference sequence). V was cut by 4 bases and J by 8 bases, with 14 bases left in between. The CDR3 sequence is CAWKGVGGEAFF. In DNA form, the CDR3 reads TGTGCCTGGAAAGGAGTTGGGGGCGAAGCTTTCTTT.

This clone has a single count. The chain carries TRBV7-9 and TRBJ1-6, with D tentatively TRBD1 (6 bases). CDR1 SEHNR and CDR2 FQNEAQ come from the germline V gene (reference sequence). The CDR3 sequence is 13 residues long. The V end lost 6 bases, the J end lost 6 bases, and 9 bases lay between the germline ends. As DNA, the CDR3 is TGTGCCAGCAGGCCGGACAGTAATTCACCCCTCCACTTT. Protein: CASRPDSNSPLHF.

This rearrangement joins TRBV4-3 to TRBJ1-2, with a weak D call TRBD1 (5 bases). The CDR3 runs to 14 residues. The ends were cut back, 5 bases at V and 4 bases at J, with 14 bases in the middle. Germline V lookup: CDR1 LGHNA, CDR2 YSLEER. The DNA of the CDR3 is TGCGCCAGCAGCGGACGAATCGGGGCCTATGGCTACACCTTC. Translation gives CASSGRIGAYGYTF.

The chain combines TRBV28 with TRBJ1-2; tentatively, D is TRBD1 (5 bases). The CDR3 has 12 residues. V was shortened by 7 bases and J by 7 bases, with 13 bases between the two germline ends. The germline V gene encodes CDR1 MDHEN and CDR2 SYDVKM. For the CDR3, the DNA is TGTGCCAGCAACTTAGGGGCCCGTGGCTACACCTTC. Its translation is CASNLGARGYTF.

CDR3 region: CASSLSPGNQPQHF. CDR3 sequence (DNA): TGTGCCAGCAGCTTATCCCCCGGCAATCAGCCCCAGCATTTT. The chain couples TRBV7-8 to TRBJ1-5; D uncertain. V lost 2 bases and J 2 bases, leaving 7 bases between the germline ends. Per germline, CDR1 SGHVS and CDR2 FQNEAQ. The CDR3 extends over 14 amino acids. Combining the CDR3 with reference TRBV7-8 and TRBJ1-5 gives the whole variable domain GAGVSQSPRYKVAKRGQDVALRCDPISGHVSLFWYQQALGQGPEFLTYFQNEAQLDKSGLPSDRFFAERPEGSVSTLKIQRTQQEDSAVYLCASSLSPGNQPQHFGDGTRLSIL.

In the case of this clone: Other DNA sequences in the same sample also yield this CDR3. The CDR3 loop is CASSEAPGPYEQYF. The CDR3 region has the DNA TGTGCCAGCAGTGAGGCCCCGGGACCTTACGAGCAGTACTTC. The chain employs TRBV6-1 and TRBJ2-7, with D perhaps matching TRBD1 or TRBD2 (5 bases each). Germline V gene data show CDR1 as MNHNS and CDR2 as SASEGT. Deletions cut 3 bases from V and 4 bases from J, with 13 bases between. CDR3 length: 14 residues.

The gene calls are TRBV5-1 and TRBJ2-5; the D is unclear. Germline V gene lookup returns CDR1 SGHRS and CDR2 YFSETQ. The CDR3 runs to 14 residues. Trimming removed 4 bases at V and 2 bases at J, with 12 bases between. CDR3 residues: CASSRGEGQETQYF. The CDR3, as DNA: TGCGCCAGCAGCCGTGGGGAAGGACAAGAGACCCAGTACTTC.

This clone was seen only once. The chain uses TRBV29-1 and TRBJ2-3, with a weak D call TRBD1 (5 bases). The germline CDR1 and CDR2 sequences are SQVTM and ANQGSEA. The V end was cut by 4 bases, the J end by 4 bases, with 12 bases between. The CDR3 has 13 residues. The CDR3 reads CSVGLGVADTQYF. The DNA for the CDR3 is TGCAGCGTTGGGTTAGGGGTTGCAGATACGCAGTATTTT.

The rearrangement links TRBV29-1 to TRBJ1-1; tentatively, D is TRBD1 (5 bases). Trimming removed 6 bases at V and 5 bases at J, with 13 bases between. The germline CDR1 and CDR2 sequences are SQVTM and ANQGSEA. The CDR3 runs 12 residues. CDR3 protein: CSVKRGGTEAFF. DNA for the CDR3: TGCAGCGTGAAAAGGGGTGGGACTGAAGCTTTCTTT. Full variable domain (remainder filled in from reference TRBV29-1 and TRBJ1-1): SAVISQKPSRDICQRGTSLTIQCQVDSQVTMMFWYRQQPGQSLTLIATANQGSEATYESGFVIDKFPISRPNLTFSTLTVSNMSPEDSSIYLCSVKRGGTEAFFGQGTRLTVV.

With respect to this clone: Other DNA sequences of this sample code for an identical CDR3. The chain combines TRBV29-1 with TRBJ1-1; D gene unclear. V dropped 3 bases and J dropped 0 bases, with 8 bases sitting between them. Germline CDR1 is SQVTM and CDR2 is ANQGSEA. This CDR3 comprises 13 residues. The CDR3 loop is CSVEGRMNTEAFF. In nucleotides, the CDR3 is TGCAGCGTTGAGGGGAGAATGAACACTGAAGCTTTCTTT. The full variable domain, with the rest looked up from reference TRBV29-1 and TRBJ1-1, is SAVISQKPSRDICQRGTSLTIQCQVDSQVTMMFWYRQQPGQSLTLIATANQGSEATYESGFVIDKFPISRPNLTFSTLTVSNMSPEDSSIYLCSVEGRMNTEAFFGQGTRLTVV.

This clone was seen a few times. V is TRBV11-2 and J is TRBJ2-3, with TRBD2 identical over 16 bases. With 5 bases clipped from V and 6 bases from J, the junction kept 8 bases outside the gene matches. Germline V lookup: CDR1 SGHAT, CDR2 FQNNGV. The CDR3 is made up of 17 amino acids. The CDR3 DNA follows: TGTGCCAGCAGCAGAGGGACTAGCGGGGGGGCCAGGGATACGCAGTATTTT. Its protein is CASSRGTSGGARDTQYF.

The rearrangement links TRBV30 to TRBJ1-1, with a possible D match to TRBD1 (5 bases). This CDR3 has 14 amino acids. Looked up from germline, CDR1 is GTSNPN and CDR2 is SVGIG (reference sequence). The V gene lost 5 bases and the J gene lost 8 bases, with 21 bases spanning the gap. The CDR3 sequence is CAWAFRSGGTEAFF. The CDR3 DNA reads as TGTGCCTGGGCTTTTCGGTCTGGGGGTACCGAAGCTTTCTTT. Combining the CDR3 with reference TRBV30 and TRBJ1-1 gives the whole variable domain SQTIHQWPATLVQPVGSPLSLECTVEGTSNPNLYWYRQAAGRGLQLLFYSVGIGQISSEVPQNLSASRPQDRQFILSSKKLLLSDSGFYLCAWAFRSGGTEAFFGQGTRLTVV.

This clone came up a few times. The chain couples TRBV5-6 to TRBJ2-7; maybe TRBD1 (7 bases). Trimming shortened V by 2 bases and J by 4 bases, and 13 bases separated the two germline ends. This CDR3 is built from 14 residues. Germline V gene sequence: CDR1 SGHDT, CDR2 YYEEEE. CDR3 protein: CASSFSGGGYEQYF. The CDR3 DNA reads TGTGCCAGCAGCTTTTCAGGGGGAGGTTACGAGCAGTACTTC.